This TCR beta chain was profiled in a study of T cells in Graves' hyperthyroidism and ophthalmopathy. Study summary: At the time of initial diagnosis and before any treatment, peripheral blood was collected.

This CDR3 contains 13 residues. V was clipped by 7 bases and J by 5 bases, with 15 bases between them. Germline V lookup: CDR1 MNHEY, CDR2 SVGEGT. Graves' hyperthyroidism showing no ophthalmopathy progression within 18 months was considered stable. The TCR beta CDR3 regions underwent amplification using RNA transcripts as the source. First-round RT-PCR with HTBI primers amplified the TCR CDR3 region. TCRdb itself ran the multiplex PCR reads through MiXCR, one entry per CDR3 protein. Of approximately 590,000 distinct CDR3 sequences in the sample, 15% to 19% were seen once. The chain couples TRBV6-2 or TRBV6-3 to TRBJ2-7; TRBD1 or TRBD2 may be the D gene (5 bases each). The sequencing sample was made of blood. The clonotype comes from a woman under 40 with Graves' hyperthyroidism. Written as DNA, the CDR3 is TGTGCCAGCATAGATCCGGGGCCCCACGAGCAGTACTTC. This gives the protein CASIDPGPHEQYF.